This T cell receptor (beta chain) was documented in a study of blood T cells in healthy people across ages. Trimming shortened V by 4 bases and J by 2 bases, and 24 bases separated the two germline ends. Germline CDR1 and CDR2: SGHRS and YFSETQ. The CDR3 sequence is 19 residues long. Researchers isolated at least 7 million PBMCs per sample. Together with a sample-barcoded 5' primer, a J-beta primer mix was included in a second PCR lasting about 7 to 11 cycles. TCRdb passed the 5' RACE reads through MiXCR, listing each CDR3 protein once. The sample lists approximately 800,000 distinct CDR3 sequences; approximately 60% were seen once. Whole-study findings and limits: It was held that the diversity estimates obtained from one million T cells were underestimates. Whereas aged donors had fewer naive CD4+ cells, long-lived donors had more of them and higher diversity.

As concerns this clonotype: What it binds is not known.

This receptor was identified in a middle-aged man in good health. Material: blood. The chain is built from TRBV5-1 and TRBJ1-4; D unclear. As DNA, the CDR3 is TGCGCCAGCAGCCCTGGGGTCAGTACGACCCGGAGCACTAATGAAAAACTGTTTTTT. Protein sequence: CASSPGVSTTRSTNEKLFF.